This T cell receptor (beta chain) was documented in a study of T cell repertoires in cytomegalovirus infection. Study overall: Both CMV infection and a matching HLA type were indicated by public TCR beta signatures.

V was cut by 2 bases and J by 2 bases, with 12 bases left in between. The CDR3 covers 15 residues. CDR1 MNHNS and CDR2 SASEGT come from the germline V gene. One entry per CDR3 protein results from TCRdb running MiXCR on the reads. The sample shows approximately 590,000 distinct CDR3 sequences, 40% of them seen only once. Notes on this clonotype: Its antigen remains unidentified.

The TCR comes from a human donor in good health (CMV status not recorded). Some clones in this sample may be carry-over from other donors' samples. This specimen was cultured PBMCs, taken from culture after CMV antigen stimulation. The chain is built from TRBV6-1 and TRBJ2-5; the D is unclear. The CDR3 DNA follows: TGTGCCAGCAGTGAATTATGGCCGAGACAAGAGACCCAGTACTTC. This codes for CASSELWPRQETQYF.